This passage covers 12 T cell receptor beta chains from one sample sequenced in a study of memory CD4+ T cells and cytomegalovirus serostatus. The sort gate was single viable CD3+CD4+CD8-CD45RO+ cells for memory CD4+ T cells. This table comes from immunoSEQ multiplex PCR, and its TCRdb copy is limited to in-frame clones, with some not included. The repertoire holds about 92,000 clones, with about 80% as singletons. The material sequenced was memory CD4+ T cells from blood. The receptors here all came from an adult in good health and CMV-seropositive.

The chain couples TRBV4-2 to TRBJ2-1; D is unclear. Trimming pared 1 base from V and 8 bases from J, leaving 6 bases between. The CDR3 totals 12 residues. Germline V gene sequence: CDR1 LGHNA, CDR2 YNFKEQ. This CDR3 reads CASSQGKDEQFF. CDR3 DNA sequence: TGTGCCAGCAGCCAAGGTAAGGATGAGCAGTTCTTC.

CDR3 loop: CASSPGQSSQPQHF. The DNA of the CDR3 is TGTGCCAGCTCACCTGGACAGTCCAGTCAGCCCCAGCATTTT. V is TRBV18 and J is TRBJ1-5; D is perhaps TRBD1 (6 bases). This CDR3 contains 14 residues. V was pared by 3 bases and J by 6 bases, with 12 bases between. The germline gives CDR1 KGHSH, CDR2 LQKENI.

V gene TRBV5-1 combines with J gene TRBJ2-5, with D tentatively TRBD1 (6 bases). Germline CDR1 is SGHRS and CDR2 is YFSETQ. The CDR3 totals 14 residues. V lost 2 bases to trimming and J lost 0 bases, with 8 bases between them. CDR3 residues: CASSLTGYQETQYF. The DNA of the CDR3 is TGCGCCAGCAGCTTAACAGGGTACCAAGAGACCCAGTACTTC.

With regard to this clone: Mismatch with germline at one junction end may stem from a read error. This chain connects TRBV5-1 to TRBJ1-2; tentatively, D is TRBD1 (5 bases). Germline CDR1 reads SGHRS; CDR2 reads YFSETQ. This CDR3 is 12 amino acids long. DNA for the CDR3: TGTGCCAGCAGCGGGGGACCCTATGGCTACACCTTC. Its protein product is CASSGGPYGYTF.

V and J are TRBV10-2 and TRBJ1-1, with D perhaps matching TRBD1 (5 bases). Germline V lookup: CDR1 WSHSY, CDR2 SAAADI. V dropped 6 bases and J dropped 4 bases, with 12 bases sitting between them. The CDR3 has 13 amino acids. Written as DNA, the CDR3 is TGCGCCAGCAGGCAGGGTCGTGGCACTGAAGCTTTCTTT. Residues: CASRQGRGTEAFF.

The V call is TRBV5-4, the J call TRBJ2-1, with D perhaps TRBD2 (5 bases). The germline gives CDR1 SGHNT, CDR2 YYREEE (reference sequence). This CDR3 spans 15 amino acids. Trimming removed 0 bases at V and 4 bases at J, with 11 bases between. Here the CDR3 reads CASSLEASYYNEQFF. The CDR3, as DNA: TGTGCCAGCAGCTTGGAGGCTAGCTATTACAATGAGCAGTTCTTC.

The J gene is TRBJ2-5, the V gene TRBV14, with TRBD2 matching over 11 bases. The CDR3 contains 15 residues. CDR1 and CDR2 from the germline V gene are SGHDN and FVKESK. J lost 5 bases, V lost 3 bases, and 5 bases had no gene match. CDR3 region: CASSQGLAVGETQYF. The DNA of the CDR3 is TGTGCCAGCAGCCAGGGACTAGCGGTAGGGGAGACCCAGTACTTC. The full variable domain, its missing parts supplied by reference TRBV14 and TRBJ2-5, is EAGVTQFPSHSVIEKGQTVTLRCDPISGHDNLYWYRRVMGKEIKFLLHFVKESKQDESGMPNNRFLAERTGGTYSTLKVQPAELEDSGVYFCASSQGLAVGETQYFGPGTRLLVL.

The V gene is TRBV2, the J gene TRBJ2-7; D remains unclear. Trimming stripped 7 bases from V and 0 bases from J, with 7 bases between. The CDR3 contains 12 residues. Germline assignment: CDR1 SNHLY and CDR2 FYNNEI. CDR3 loop: CASTHGSYEQYF. The CDR3 DNA is TGTGCCAGCACACACGGCTCCTACGAGCAGTACTTC.

The CDR3 DNA reads as TGTGCCAGCAGACCCCCGGGGACAGGATTCTACAATGAGCAGTTCTTC. Protein product: CASRPPGTGFYNEQFF. The genes are TRBV28 and TRBJ2-1, with 8 positions matching TRBD1. This CDR3 contains 16 residues. J was trimmed by 3 bases and V by 6 bases; bases with no gene match: 10. CDR1 is MDHEN and CDR2 is SYDVKM in the germline V gene.

This rearrangement joins TRBV4-2 to TRBJ2-7, with D uncertain. The germline CDR1 and CDR2 sequences are LGHNA and YNFKEQ. V lost 1 base to trimming and J lost 2 bases, with 12 bases between them. This CDR3 spans 15 amino acids. CDR3: CASSQGSPGTYEQYF. CDR3 bases: TGTGCCAGCAGCCAAGGGTCCCCTGGCACCTACGAGCAGTACTTC.

The chain carries TRBV28 and TRBJ1-2; TRBD1 matches 10 bases. Germline lookup yields CDR1 MDHEN and CDR2 SYDVKM. This CDR3 spans 14 amino acids. The V gene end was trimmed by 3 bases and the J gene end by 6 bases; junction bases not matched to a gene: 4. CDR3 nucleotides: TGTGCCAGCAGTTTGTCCGGGACAGGGGATGGCTACACCTTC. Its protein is CASSLSGTGDGYTF.

This chain connects TRBV5-1 to TRBJ2-5; D remains ambiguous. The CDR3 totals 16 residues. Germline V gene data show CDR1 as SGHRS and CDR2 as YFSETQ. With 0 bases removed from V and 1 base from J, the gap between germline ends came to 13 bases. CDR3 loop: CASSLGLRQSQETQYF. The CDR3 region has the DNA TGCGCCAGCAGCTTGGGTCTTCGCCAGTCCCAAGAGACCCAGTACTTC.